This T cell receptor beta chain was sequenced in a study of cytomegalovirus exposure and HLA in healthy donors. Study conclusions and caveats: First-cohort TCR clusters were later found to tend to co-occur in the 120 or so validation repertoires.

Produced via immunoSEQ multiplex PCR; TCRdb's table is partial and in-frame only. Here the sample spans 70,000 or so clones, 94% being singletons. Donors came from a validation cohort of fewer than 150 subjects, distinct from the first 666-subject cohort. The CDR3 extends over 14 amino acids. V was pared by 4 bases and J by 2 bases, with 12 bases between. Germline-derived CDR1 and CDR2 are GTSNPN and SVGIG (reference sequence). Note on this clone: What it recognizes is unknown.

V gene TRBV30 combines with J gene TRBJ1-3; D is ambiguous. The sample consisted of PBMCs. The TCR was taken from a man aged 18 to 30 in good health and CMV-seropositive. CDR3 sequence reads: CAWMPILAGNTIYF. In DNA, the CDR3 is TGTGCCTGGATGCCCATATTAGCTGGAAACACCATATATTTT.